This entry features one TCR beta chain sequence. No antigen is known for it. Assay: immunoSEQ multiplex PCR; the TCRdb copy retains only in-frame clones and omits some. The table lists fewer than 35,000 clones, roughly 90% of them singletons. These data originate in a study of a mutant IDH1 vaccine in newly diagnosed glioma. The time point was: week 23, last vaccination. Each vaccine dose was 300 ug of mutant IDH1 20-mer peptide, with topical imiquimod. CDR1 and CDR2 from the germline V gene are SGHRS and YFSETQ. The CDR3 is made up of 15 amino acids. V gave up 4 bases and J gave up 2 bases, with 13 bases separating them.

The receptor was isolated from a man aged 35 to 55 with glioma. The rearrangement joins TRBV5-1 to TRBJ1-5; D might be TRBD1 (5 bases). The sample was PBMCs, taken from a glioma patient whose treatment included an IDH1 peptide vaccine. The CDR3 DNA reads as TGCGCCAGCAGCCCCAGGGCGGGCGGCAATCAGCCCCAGCATTTT. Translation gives CASSPRAGGNQPQHF.